Below, 8 T cell receptor beta chains from the same sample are listed, as sequenced in a study of cytomegalovirus exposure and HLA in healthy donors. In the PCR, 60 Vbeta and 13 Jbeta primers were used. Only in-frame clones appear in the TCRdb table, and some are missing; sequencing was by immunoSEQ multiplex PCR. The sample yields over 150,000 clones, 84% seen once. Input material: PBMCs. The receptors here all came from a girl aged 2-10 years in good health and CMV-seropositive.

The genes are TRBV7-2 and TRBJ2-2; a weak D match, TRBD2 (6 bases). Trimming cost V 4 bases and J 6 bases, with 15 bases left between them. This CDR3 comprises 15 residues. Germline-derived CDR1 and CDR2 are SGHTA and FQGNSA. The CDR3 protein is CASSSSAREAGELFF. Here the CDR3 DNA reads TGTGCCAGCAGCTCTTCTGCGAGGGAGGCCGGGGAGCTGTTTTTT.

The chain combines TRBV7-9 with TRBJ2-1, with TRBD2 matching over 8 bases. The CDR3 loop spans 13 amino acids. The germline V gene encodes CDR1 SEHNR and CDR2 FQNEAQ (reference sequence). The junction had 8 bases not matched to a gene; V was cut back by 1 base and J by 15 bases. CDR3 region: CASSLGSGSGWFF. Written as DNA, the CDR3 is TGTGCCAGCAGCTTAGGGAGCGGGAGCGGTTGGTTCTTC.

This chain joins TRBV28 and TRBJ2-7, with D tentatively TRBD1 (6 bases). The V end was cut by 4 bases, the J end by 3 bases, with 10 bases between. This CDR3 region has 13 residues. CDR1 and CDR2 from the germline V gene are MDHEN and SYDVKM. In DNA form, the CDR3 reads TGTGCCAGCAGTTCCGGGACAAACTACGAGCAGTACTTC. This codes for CASSSGTNYEQYF.

The gene calls are TRBV11-2 and TRBJ2-6, with 10 nucleotides matching TRBD1. Looked up from germline, CDR1 is SGHAT and CDR2 is FQNNGV. The CDR3 is 16 residues long. J gave up 3 bases and V 3 bases, and 2 bases lay outside the gene matches. The DNA for the CDR3 is TGTGCCAGCAGCTTCGGGACAGGGGTTGGGGCCAACGTCCTGACTTTC. Translated: CASSFGTGVGANVLTF.

The V call is TRBV6-4, the J call TRBJ2-2; D is ambiguous. The CDR3 runs 14 residues. In germline, CDR1 is MRHNA, CDR2 SNTAGT. V was shortened by 3 bases and J by 2 bases, with 7 bases between the two germline ends. CDR3 region: CASSEGENTGELFF. CDR3 sequence (DNA): TGTGCCAGCAGTGAGGGCGAAAACACCGGGGAGCTGTTTTTT.

The CDR3, as DNA: TGTGCCAGCAGCCGGACAGGGAAGGACTATGGCTACACCTTC. It translates to CASSRTGKDYGYTF. This chain connects TRBV5-6 to TRBJ1-2; 8 bases agree with TRBD1. CDR3 length: 14 amino acids. Germline CDR1 and CDR2: SGHDT and YYEEEE. V shed 4 bases, J shed 3 bases, and the junction held 5 bases outside the gene matches.

This clone is a singleton in its sample. The J gene is TRBJ2-5, the V gene TRBV19; D is perhaps TRBD1 (5 bases). The V end lost 5 bases, the J end lost 5 bases, and 12 bases lay between the germline ends. The CDR3 has 13 amino acids. Per germline, CDR1 LNHDA and CDR2 SQIVND (reference sequence). The CDR3 loop is CASSVQGRETQYF. Written as DNA, the CDR3 is TGTGCCAGTAGTGTCCAGGGTCGGGAGACCCAGTACTTC.

The chain carries TRBV7-2 and TRBJ2-1; 8 positions agree with TRBD2. This CDR3 spans 16 amino acids. In germline, CDR1 is SGHTA, CDR2 FQGNSA. J lost 7 bases, V lost 1 base, and 9 bases had no gene match. CDR3 sequence: CASSLGGLGAGNEQFF. DNA of the CDR3: TGTGCCAGCAGCTTAGGGGGACTAGGGGCGGGTAATGAGCAGTTCTTC.